The 25 T cell receptor beta chains given below trace back to one sample, sequenced in a study of T-cell reconstitution after alpha-beta-depleted transplantation in children (dated by TCRdb to the mid-2010s). This sample's treatment or condition label indicates: allogeneic hematopoietic cell transplantation with graft depleted of TCRalphabeta T cells and CD19 B cells. The receptor library was made with PCR. For sequencing, an Illumina HiSeq 2500 was employed. TCR library preparation used molecular barcoding, with unique molecular identifiers applied to normalize quantification of the TCRbeta repertoire. The public reads were quality trimmed at Q25 with fastp and then assembled into clones with MiXCR by TCRdb, keeping productive beta chains. Identical CDR3 protein sequences are pooled into one entry, listed with their most common genes and DNA. The table for this sample lists some 600,000 distinct CDR3 sequences; roughly 13% of them were counted only once. Over 2% of the sample is taken by the ten largest.

The sample consisted of PBMCs, mostly from graft donor cells, taken 360 days after TCRalphabeta/CD19-depleted stem cell transplant. All receptors derive from a male patient under 18 who had a stem cell transplant for acute myeloid leukemia, so the T cells may come from the graft donor.

This clonotype turned up a few times. This rearrangement joins TRBV7-2 to TRBJ2-7; TRBD2 aligns across 11 bases. The germline CDR1 and CDR2 sequences are SGHTA and FQGNSA. The CDR3 totals 16 residues. J was trimmed by 7 bases and V by 4 bases; bases with no gene match: 12. The CDR3 DNA sequence: TGTGCCAGCAGCTCATTAGCGGGAGGGTTGGACCGGGAGCAGTACTTC. Encoded protein: CASSSLAGGLDREQYF.

The CDR3 bases are TGTGCCAGCAGCGAAAGGGTTCCCAATGAGCAGTTCTTC. It specifies CASSERVPNEQFF. The chain carries TRBV5-5 and TRBJ2-1; D uncertain. Germline V gene data show CDR1 as SGHKS and CDR2 as YYEKEE (reference sequence). This CDR3 has 13 amino acids. The V end was cut by 4 bases, the J end by 6 bases, with 11 bases between.

This clonotype was recorded at least ten times. The V gene is TRBV12-3 or TRBV12-4, the J gene TRBJ1-1; a possible D gene is TRBD1 (5 bases). The CDR3 length is 14 residues. Trimming took off 1 base at V and 1 base at J, with 7 bases between the two ends. CDR3: CASSLGDPNTEAFF. CDR3 sequence (DNA): TGTGCCAGCAGTTTAGGGGACCCGAACACTGAAGCTTTCTTT.

This clonotype was detected ten times or more. V and J are TRBV11-1 and TRBJ2-3; 8 positions match TRBD2. CDR3 length: 16 amino acids. Germline V gene lookup returns CDR1 SGHAT and CDR2 FQDESV (reference sequence). The V gene end was trimmed by 2 bases and the J gene end by 2 bases; junction bases not matched to a gene: 6. The CDR3 sequence: CASSLIPAGVTDTQYF. The CDR3 nucleotides are TGTGCCAGCAGCTTAATCCCAGCGGGAGTCACAGATACGCAGTATTTT.

This clonotype appeared a few times. The CDR3 is CASSINRDRTEQYF. DNA of the CDR3: TGTGCCAGTAGTATCAACAGGGACCGTACGGAGCAGTACTTC. The chain combines TRBV19 with TRBJ2-7; possibly TRBD1 for D (6 bases). Germline CDR1 reads LNHDA; CDR2 reads SQIVND (reference sequence). Trimming cost V 3 bases and J 7 bases, with 16 bases left between them. This CDR3 has 14 residues.

This clonotype showed up just a few times. This chain connects TRBV4-3 to TRBJ2-7; D is ambiguous. The CDR3 runs to 13 residues. The V gene's germline CDR1 is LGHNA and CDR2 YSLEER. V shed 11 bases and J shed 4 bases, with 18 bases lying between them. CDR3 residues: CALPTWSAYEQYF. CDR3 nucleotide sequence: TGCGCCCTACCAACATGGTCGGCGTACGAGCAGTACTTC.

This clonotype occurred a few times. The chain links TRBV19 to TRBJ1-5, with D hard to call. The CDR3 extends over 13 amino acids. Trimming left V 6 bases short and J 8 bases short, with 14 bases between. Looked up from germline, CDR1 is LNHDA and CDR2 is SQIVND (reference sequence). The DNA for the CDR3 is TGTGCCAGTAGGAACAGAGGTTTTGAGCCCCAGCATTTT. Translation: CASRNRGFEPQHF.

In this sample, this clonotype turned up many times. The CDR3 sequence: CSVEVGRGAYEQYF. The CDR3, as DNA: TGCAGCGTTGAAGTCGGCAGGGGGGCCTACGAGCAGTACTTC. The gene calls are TRBV29-1 and TRBJ2-7; a weak D match, TRBD1 (7 bases). V was cut by 1 base and J by 2 bases, with 12 bases left in between. This CDR3 has 14 amino acids. From germline, CDR1 is SQVTM and CDR2 ANQGSEA.

The table lists this clonotype with many counts. J is TRBJ2-6 and V is TRBV4-3; D may be TRBD1 or TRBD2 (5 bases each). Germline V gene data show CDR1 as LGHNA and CDR2 as YSLEER. The V end was cut by 0 bases, the J end by 0 bases, with 18 bases between. The CDR3 sequence is 20 residues long. CDR3 residues: CASSQDHGAKLHSGANVLTF. The CDR3 DNA reads TGCGCCAGCAGCCAAGACCACGGGGCAAAACTCCACTCTGGGGCCAACGTCCTGACTTTC.

This clonotype was observed a few times. This sequence joins TRBV7-8 and TRBJ1-5, with D perhaps TRBD1 (5 bases). CDR3 length: 17 amino acids. The V gene lost 3 bases and the J gene lost 0 bases, with 15 bases spanning the gap. The germline V gene encodes CDR1 SGHVS and CDR2 FQNEAQ. CDR3 in DNA: TGTGCCAGCAGCTTCTCTGTGCAGGGAGGTAGCAATCAGCCCCAGCATTTT. This codes for CASSFSVQGGSNQPQHF.

The J gene is TRBJ2-1, the V gene TRBV18, with 9 bases identical to TRBD2. After removal of 3 bases from V and 0 bases from J, the junction contained 6 bases not matched to a gene. The germline gives CDR1 KGHSH, CDR2 LQKENI. The CDR3 consists of 17 residues. In DNA, the CDR3 is TGTGCCAGCTCACCGACTAGCGGCTGGAGCTCCTACAATGAGCAGTTCTTC. Its protein is CASSPTSGWSSYNEQFF.

In this sample, this clonotype turned up a few times. This sequence joins TRBV20-1 and TRBJ2-3, with D possibly being TRBD2 (7 bases). Between the trimmed V and J ends, which lost 0 bases and 5 bases, there was a span of 24 bases. Germline CDR1 is DFQATT and CDR2 is SNEGSKA (reference sequence). CDR3 length equals 18 residues. CDR3 nucleotides: TGCAGTGCTAGAGAGGAAGCTTTGGGGGGGCCCTGGGGAGATACGCAGTATTTT. Protein sequence: CSAREEALGGPWGDTQYF.

This clonotype turned up a few times. This rearrangement joins TRBV20-1 to TRBJ2-5; TRBD2 matches at 7 bases. V shed 1 base and J 5 bases; nucleotides not matched to a gene: 13. The CDR3 spans 16 residues. Germline lookup yields CDR1 DFQATT and CDR2 SNEGSKA (reference sequence). DNA for the CDR3: TGCAGTGCTAGAGGAACTAGGTCGACCGGGGGGGAGACCCAGTACTTC. Translation: CSARGTRSTGGETQYF.

This chain joins TRBV20-1 and TRBJ2-7; D is undetermined. V lost 1 base to trimming and J lost 5 bases, with 6 bases between them. The CDR3 runs 11 residues. Germline values: CDR1 DFQATT, CDR2 SNEGSKA (reference sequence). In DNA form, the CDR3 reads TGCAGTGCTAGAGTTGTTAACGAGCAGTACTTC. Translated: CSARVVNEQYF.

This clonotype was detected a few times. This chain connects TRBV28 to TRBJ2-7; 8 bases are a match to TRBD1. CDR3 size: 14 residues. V dropped 6 bases and J dropped 5; count of bases not matched to a gene: 9. Germline values: CDR1 MDHEN, CDR2 SYDVKM. The CDR3 region has the DNA TGTGCCAGCAGGGAGCAGGGGGCGCCCAACGAGCAGTACTTC. This encodes CASREQGAPNEQYF.

This clonotype was observed many times. V is TRBV29-1 and J is TRBJ2-7, with a possible D match to TRBD2 (6 bases). From germline, CDR1 is SQVTM and CDR2 ANQGSEA. Trimming shortened V by 2 bases and J by 2 bases, and 13 bases separated the two germline ends. The CDR3 extends over 14 amino acids. CDR3 in DNA: TGCAGCGTTGAAATTCTGGAGGGGCCCTACGAGCAGTACTTC. This codes for CSVEILEGPYEQYF.

The chain has TRBV27 and TRBJ2-5, with D possibly being TRBD2 (5 bases). The germline V and J ends were trimmed by 2 bases and 2 bases, with 15 bases remaining between them. The CDR3 totals 16 residues. Germline V gene data show CDR1 as MNHEY and CDR2 as SMNVEV (reference sequence). CDR3 region: CASSLRWATKQETQYF. CDR3 sequence (DNA): TGTGCCAGCAGTTTAAGGTGGGCGACTAAGCAAGAGACCCAGTACTTC.

The chain has TRBV29-1 and TRBJ2-7; TRBD1 matches 7 bases. The V and J ends lost 4 bases and 5 bases, in that order; junction bases with no gene match: 5. Germline assignment: CDR1 SQVTM and CDR2 ANQGSEA. This CDR3 contains 12 residues. CDR3 bases: TGCAGCGTTGGACAGGGCTACCACGAGCAGTACTTC. Its translation: CSVGQGYHEQYF.

V gene TRBV11-3 combines with J gene TRBJ2-1; tentatively, D is TRBD2 (5 bases). V lost 1 base, J lost 12 bases, and 10 bases lay in between. The CDR3 length is 12 residues. The V gene's germline CDR1 is SGHNT and CDR2 YENEEA. DNA of the CDR3: TGTGCCAGCAGCTTAGTGATGGGGAGGCAGTTCTTC. Translated: CASSLVMGRQFF.

In its sample, this clonotype was seen a few times. The chain joins TRBV28 to TRBJ2-3; D gene unclear. V lost 3 bases to trimming and J lost 0 bases, with 13 bases between them. The CDR3 runs 16 residues. Germline values: CDR1 MDHEN, CDR2 SYDVKM. The chain's CDR3 is CASSFGVSSSTDTQYF. The CDR3 DNA reads TGTGCCAGCAGTTTTGGCGTGAGCTCTAGCACAGATACGCAGTATTTT.

This clonotype was observed at least ten times. V usage is TRBV27 and J usage is TRBJ2-1, with 13 bases that match TRBD2. CDR3 length equals 15 residues. The V segment lost 3 bases and the J segment 5 bases; nucleotides outside the gene matches: 1. CDR1 is MNHEY and CDR2 is SMNVEV in the germline V gene (reference sequence). The CDR3 region is CASSLGTSGNNEQFF. The CDR3 nucleotides are TGTGCCAGCAGTTTGGGGACTAGCGGGAACAATGAGCAGTTCTTC.

This clonotype was seen a few times. The chain joins TRBV7-6 to TRBJ2-7; 10 bases are a match to TRBD2. Germline V lookup: CDR1 SGHVS, CDR2 FNYEAQ. V lost 0 bases to trimming and J lost 0 bases; unmatched junction nucleotides: 5. The CDR3 has 17 residues. The CDR3 loop is CASSLAPSGSYSYEQYF. In nucleotides, the CDR3 is TGTGCCAGCAGCTTAGCGCCTAGCGGGAGTTACTCCTACGAGCAGTACTTC.

The chain is built from TRBV10-3 and TRBJ2-1, with TRBD2 matching 10 bases. This CDR3 contains 19 residues. Germline values: CDR1 ENHRY, CDR2 SYGVKD. The ends lost 5 bases at V and 0 bases at J; junction bases unmatched: 13. The CDR3 is CAISLLAGIPSSSYNEQFF. Written as DNA, the CDR3 is TGTGCCATCAGTTTACTAGCGGGAATTCCTTCGAGCTCCTACAATGAGCAGTTCTTC.

This clonotype showed up just a few times. The chain combines TRBV20-1 with TRBJ2-7; TRBD1 matches 7 bases. Per germline, CDR1 DFQATT and CDR2 SNEGSKA (reference sequence). The ends lost 8 bases at V and 1 base at J; junction bases unmatched: 5. The CDR3 has 12 residues. The CDR3 DNA follows: TGCAGTTTCGACAGGGTGTCCTACGAGCAGTACTTC. Translation gives CSFDRVSYEQYF.

Many counts were recorded for this clonotype. One junction end disagrees with the germline gene, perhaps due to a read error. The chain couples TRBV5-1 to TRBJ2-1, with 9 bases aligning to TRBD2. The CDR3 contains 15 residues. Germline CDR1 reads SGHRS; CDR2 reads YFSETQ. This chain's CDR3 is CASSLAGASYNEQFF. CDR3 nucleotides: TGTGCCAGCAGCTTAGCGGGGGCCTCCTACAATGAGCAGTTCTTC.